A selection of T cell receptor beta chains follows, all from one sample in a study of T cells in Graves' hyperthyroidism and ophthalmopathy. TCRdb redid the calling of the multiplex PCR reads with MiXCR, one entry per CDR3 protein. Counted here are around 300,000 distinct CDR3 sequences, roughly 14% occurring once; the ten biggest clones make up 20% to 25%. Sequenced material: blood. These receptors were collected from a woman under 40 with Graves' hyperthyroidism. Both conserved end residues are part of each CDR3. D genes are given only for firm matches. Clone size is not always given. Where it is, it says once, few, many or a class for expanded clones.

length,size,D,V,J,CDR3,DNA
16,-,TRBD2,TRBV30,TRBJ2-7,CAWCPSGLAGAYEQYF,TGTGCCTGGTGCCCGTCGGGACTAGCGGGAGCCTACGAGCAGTACTTC
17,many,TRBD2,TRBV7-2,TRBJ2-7,CASSLAVTSGTTYEQYF,TGTGCCAGCAGCTTAGCGGTGACTAGCGGGACGACCTACGAGCAGTACTTC
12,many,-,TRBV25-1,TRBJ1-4,CASGQRNEKLFF,TGTGCCAGCGGGCAAAGGAATGAAAAACTGTTTTTT
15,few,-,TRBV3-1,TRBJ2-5,CASSRLLGGKETQYF,TGTGCCAGCAGCCGACTCCTAGGAGGGAAAGAGACCCAGTACTTC
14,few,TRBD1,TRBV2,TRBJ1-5,CGSSETGGRQPQHF,TGTGGCAGCAGTGAGACAGGGGGCCGTCAGCCCCAGCATTTT
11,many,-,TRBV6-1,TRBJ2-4,CASRLSNIQYF,TGTGCCAGCAGATTGTCGAACATTCAGTACTTC
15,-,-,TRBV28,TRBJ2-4,CASRFLRGLKNIQYF,TGTGCCAGCAGGTTCCTTCGGGGGCTGAAAAACATTCAGTACTTC
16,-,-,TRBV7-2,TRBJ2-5,CASSLQLTEGQETQYF,TGTGCCAGCAGCCTCCAACTAACGGAGGGGCAAGAGACCCAGTACTTC
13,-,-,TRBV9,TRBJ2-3,CASSVGPGDTQYF,TGTGCCAGCAGCGTAGGACCGGGGGATACGCAGTATTTT
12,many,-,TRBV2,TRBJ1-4,CASTGSNEKLFF,TGTGCCAGTACAGGGTCTAATGAAAAACTGTTTTTT
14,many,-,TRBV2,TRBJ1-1,CASRGLGGNTEAFF,TGTGCCAGCAGGGGGCTGGGGGGAAACACTGAAGCTTTCTTT
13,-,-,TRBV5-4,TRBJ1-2,CASSSSQGQKYTF,TGTGCCAGCAGCTCGAGCCAAGGACAGAAGTACACCTTC
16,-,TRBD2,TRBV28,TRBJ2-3,CASSLIPAGDMRAQYF,TGTGCCAGCAGTCTAATCCCAGCGGGAGATATGAGGGCGCAGTATTTT
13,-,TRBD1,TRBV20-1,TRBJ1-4,CSAIGQGYEKLFF,TGCAGTGCTATAGGACAGGGTTACGAAAAACTGTTTTTT
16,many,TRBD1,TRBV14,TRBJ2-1,CASSPAGRGRINEQFF,TGTGCCAGCAGCCCCGCGGGCAGGGGGCGGATCAATGAGCAGTTCTTC
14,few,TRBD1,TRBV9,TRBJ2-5,CASSVGQGKETQYF,TGTGCCAGCAGCGTCGGACAGGGCAAAGAGACCCAGTACTTC
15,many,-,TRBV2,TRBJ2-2,CASSEGLENTGELFF,TGTGCCAGCAGTGAAGGGCTAGAGAACACCGGGGAGCTGTTTTTT
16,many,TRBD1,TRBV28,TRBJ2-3,CASYSHTGTGGDTQYF,TGTGCCAGCTATTCCCACACCGGGACAGGGGGAGATACGCAGTATTTT
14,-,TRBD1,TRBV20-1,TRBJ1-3,CSAKKGADGNTIYF,TGCAGTGCTAAGAAGGGGGCGGATGGAAACACCATATATTTT
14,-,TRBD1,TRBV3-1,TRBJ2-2,CASSQPGGTGELFF,TGTGCCAGCAGCCAGCCAGGGGGCACCGGGGAGCTGTTTTTT
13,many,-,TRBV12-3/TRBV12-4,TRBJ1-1,CASSFREGTEAFF,TGTGCCAGCAGTTTTCGGGAGGGCACTGAAGCTTTCTTT
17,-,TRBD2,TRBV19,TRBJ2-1,CASTPSGGLAGWNEQFF,TGTGCCAGTACCCCCTCGGGGGGACTAGCGGGATGGAATGAGCAGTTCTTC
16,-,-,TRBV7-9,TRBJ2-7,CASSLGAEGRRGEQYF,TGTGCCAGCAGCTTAGGAGCGGAGGGGAGACGGGGCGAGCAGTACTTC
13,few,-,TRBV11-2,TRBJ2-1,CASSVSSVGEQFF,TGTGCCAGCAGCGTATCTAGCGTCGGTGAGCAGTTCTTC
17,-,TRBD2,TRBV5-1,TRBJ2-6,CASSYSRGGTGANVLTF,TGCGCCAGCAGCTACTCGCGGGGGGGGACTGGGGCCAACGTCCTGACTTTC
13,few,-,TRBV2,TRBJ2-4,CASRDLKADIQYF,TGTGCCAGCAGGGACCTAAAGGCGGACATTCAGTACTTC
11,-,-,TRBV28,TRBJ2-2,CASSAIGELFF,TGTGCCAGCAGTGCAATCGGGGAGCTGTTTTTT
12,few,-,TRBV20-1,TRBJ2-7,CSAKLTLNEQYF,TGCAGTGCTAAACTGACTTTGAACGAGCAGTACTTC
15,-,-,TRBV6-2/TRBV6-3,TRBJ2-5,CASRDRGQPQETQYF,TGTGCCAGCAGGGATCGGGGACAACCCCAAGAGACCCAGTACTTC
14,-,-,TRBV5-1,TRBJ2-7,CASSGVTLAHEQYF,TGCGCCAGCAGCGGGGTTACGTTGGCCCACGAGCAGTACTTC
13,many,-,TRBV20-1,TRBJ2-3,CSAPGVSTDTQYF,TGCAGTGCCCCCGGTGTGAGCACAGATACGCAGTATTTT
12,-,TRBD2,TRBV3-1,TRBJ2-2,CAIRGDTGELFF,TGTGCCATCCGGGGGGACACCGGGGAGCTGTTTTTT
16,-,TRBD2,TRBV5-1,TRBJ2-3,CASSLMTSGSTDTQYF,TGCGCCAGCAGCCTCATGACTAGCGGTAGCACAGATACGCAGTATTTT
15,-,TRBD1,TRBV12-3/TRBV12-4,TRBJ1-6,CASSIYPGGNSPLHF,TGTGCCAGCAGCATTTATCCAGGGGGTAATTCACCCCTCCACTTT
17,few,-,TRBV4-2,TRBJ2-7,CASSQVGVSGDSYEQYF,TGTGCCAGCAGCCAAGTAGGCGTCAGCGGAGACTCCTACGAGCAGTACTTC
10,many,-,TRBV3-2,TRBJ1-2,CASSYYGYTF,TGTGCCAGCAGCTATTATGGCTACACCTTC
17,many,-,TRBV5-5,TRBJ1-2,CASSSPSGAHSNYGYTF,TGTGCCAGCAGCTCTCCATCGGGGGCCCACTCTAACTATGGCTACACCTTC
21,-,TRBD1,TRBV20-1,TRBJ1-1,CSARATLDAGRTRDRVTEAFF,TGCAGTGCTAGGGCCACCCTTGACGCGGGACGAACTCGGGACAGGGTCACTGAAGCTTTCTTT
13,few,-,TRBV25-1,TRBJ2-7,CASSDLVPYEQYF,TGTGCCAGCAGTGACCTAGTACCCTACGAGCAGTACTTC
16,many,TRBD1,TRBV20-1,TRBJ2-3,CSASGVQGAPTDTQYF,TGCAGTGCTAGTGGGGTACAGGGGGCCCCCACAGATACGCAGTATTTT
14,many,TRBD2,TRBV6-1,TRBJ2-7,CASRGLAGGYEQYF,TGTGCCAGCAGGGGACTAGCGGGAGGCTACGAGCAGTACTTC
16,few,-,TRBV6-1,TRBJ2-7,CASSRLGELVTYEQYF,TGTGCCAGCAGTCGTCTGGGAGAACTAGTAACCTACGAGCAGTACTTC
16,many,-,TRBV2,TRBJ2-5,CASSEAPSGTGETQYF,TGTGCCAGCAGTGAAGCGCCATCAGGGACGGGGGAGACCCAGTACTTC
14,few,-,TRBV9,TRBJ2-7,CASSVGPPGYEQYF,TGTGCCAGCAGCGTAGGCCCGCCAGGATACGAGCAGTACTTC
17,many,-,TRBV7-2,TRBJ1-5,CASSPAIDKYSNQPQHF,TGTGCCAGCAGCCCTGCAATTGACAAGTATAGCAATCAGCCCCAGCATTTT
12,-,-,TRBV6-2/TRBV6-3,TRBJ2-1,CASSYGHNEQFF,TGTGCCAGCAGTTATGGGCACAATGAGCAGTTCTTC
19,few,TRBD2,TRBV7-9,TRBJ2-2,CASSLDRLAGASNTGELFF,TGTGCCAGCAGCTTAGATCGACTAGCGGGAGCGTCGAACACCGGGGAGCTGTTTTTT
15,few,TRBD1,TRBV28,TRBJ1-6,CASRSGTGSNSPLHF,TGTGCCAGCAGATCCGGGACAGGAAGTAATTCACCCCTCCACTTT
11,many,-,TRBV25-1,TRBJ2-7,CASSELWEQYF,TGTGCCAGCAGTGAATTGTGGGAGCAGTACTTC
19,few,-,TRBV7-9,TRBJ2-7,CASRHRAVGSTQDTYEQYF,TGTGCCAGCAGACATAGAGCGGTGGGTAGCACTCAAGATACTTACGAGCAGTACTTC
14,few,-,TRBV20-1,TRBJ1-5,CSASYREGRQPQHF,TGCAGTGCCTCCTACAGGGAAGGTCGGCAGCCCCAGCATTTT
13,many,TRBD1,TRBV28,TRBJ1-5,CASTGTGPQPQHF,TGTGCCAGCACCGGGACAGGGCCTCAGCCCCAGCATTTT
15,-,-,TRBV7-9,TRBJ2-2,CASSLMDKNTGELFF,TGTGCCAGCAGCTTGATGGACAAGAACACCGGGGAGCTGTTTTTT
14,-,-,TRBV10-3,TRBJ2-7,CAISEPTPPYEQYF,TGTGCCATCAGTGAGCCGACCCCACCCTACGAGCAGTACTTC